A single sample is the source of the 19 T cell receptor beta chains below, sequenced in a study of HIV-infected patients and healthy controls (dated by TCRdb to the mid-2010s). The receptor library was made with 5' RACE. Sequencing took place on an Illumina MiSeq. TCRdb reanalyzed the raw reads on its own, using fastp at Q25 for trimming and MiXCR for clone calling, and kept in-frame beta chains. Here each entry gathers all rows of one CDR3 protein and keeps the most common genes and DNA. The sample records around 64,000 distinct CDR3 sequences, about 15% of which are singletons. The ten biggest clones cover approximately 6% of the sample. The sample comprised CD4+ T cells from blood. The receptors originated from a human donor in good health.

This clonotype was picked up a small number of times. The gene calls are TRBV9 and TRBJ2-1, with 8 bases that match TRBD2. Germline V lookup: CDR1 SGDLS, CDR2 YYNGEE. The CDR3 runs to 14 residues. J lost 1 base, V lost 7 bases, and 4 bases had no gene match. The CDR3 coding sequence is TGTGCCAGCTGCCGGGGGGGGTCCTACAATGAGCAGTTCTTC. Protein product: CASCRGGSYNEQFF.

This clonotype was detected only a few times. The chain uses TRBV20-1 and TRBJ2-5; a possible D gene is TRBD1 (5 bases). The CDR3 has 13 residues. The germline V gene encodes CDR1 DFQATT and CDR2 SNEGSKA (reference sequence). The germline V and J ends were trimmed by 1 base and 7 bases, with 13 bases remaining between them. CDR3 bases: TGCAGTGCTAGAGTCCAACCAGGGTCGACCCAGTACTTC. Its protein is CSARVQPGSTQYF.

The genes are TRBV20-1 and TRBJ2-2; TRBD1 might be the D (5 bases). The CDR3 loop spans 14 amino acids. V dropped 0 bases and J dropped 4 bases, with 9 bases sitting between them. The germline gives CDR1 DFQATT, CDR2 SNEGSKA (reference sequence). The CDR3 DNA is TGCAGTGCTAGAGATGCGACAGCCACCGGGGAGCTGTTTTTT. Translation: CSARDATATGELFF.

This clonotype occurred many times. The chain has TRBV6-5 and TRBJ2-2; a weak D match, TRBD1 (6 bases). V was shortened by 0 bases and J by 12 bases, with 17 bases between the two germline ends. Germline-derived CDR1 and CDR2 are MNHEY and SVGAGI. CDR3 length: 15 residues. The CDR3 DNA follows: TGTGCCAGCAGTTACTCGATCTACAGGGTGGGGAAGCTGTTTTTT. Residues: CASSYSIYRVGKLFF.

This clonotype was found a few times. This rearrangement joins TRBV12-3 or TRBV12-4 to TRBJ2-7; possibly TRBD2 for D (5 bases). Trimming took 2 bases from V and 0 from J, leaving 8 bases between them. CDR3 length: 14 residues. The CDR3: CASSLLEGSYEQYF. DNA for the CDR3: TGTGCCAGCAGTTTACTCGAGGGCTCCTACGAGCAGTACTTC.

J is TRBJ2-7 and V is TRBV28; D ambiguous. V was clipped by 3 bases and J by 6 bases, with 15 bases between them. This CDR3 is built from 14 residues. Looked up from germline, CDR1 is MDHEN and CDR2 is SYDVKM. This CDR3 is CASSLSEPFSEQYF. The DNA of the CDR3 is TGTGCCAGCAGTTTGTCGGAGCCATTTTCCGAGCAGTACTTC.

In this sample, this clonotype turned up many times. This chain joins TRBV7-2 and TRBJ2-7; D possibly corresponds to TRBD1 (6 bases). Trimming left V 5 bases short and J 2 bases short, with 16 bases between. This CDR3 is built from 15 residues. The V gene's germline CDR1 is SGHTA and CDR2 FQGNSA. This chain's CDR3 is CASSPAGTPTYEQYF. The CDR3 region has the DNA TGTGCCAGCAGCCCAGCCGGGACACCAACCTACGAGCAGTACTTC. The entire variable domain, with the rest obtained from reference TRBV7-2 and TRBJ2-7, is as follows: GAGVSQSPSNKVTEKGKDVELRCDPISGHTALYWYRQSLGQGLEFLIYFQGNSAPDKSGLPSDRFSAERTGGSVSTLTIQRTQQEDSAVYLCASSPAGTPTYEQYFGPGTRLTVT.

This clonotype was observed a handful of times. The V call is TRBV7-9, the J call TRBJ2-7, with TRBD1 matching over 9 bases. CDR3 length: 15 amino acids. J gave up 3 bases and V 5 bases, and 8 bases lay outside the gene matches. The germline CDR1 and CDR2 sequences are SEHNR and FQNEAQ (reference sequence). CDR3 amino acids: CASSQTGGQDYEQYF. The CDR3 bases are TGTGCCAGCAGCCAAACAGGGGGCCAAGACTACGAGCAGTACTTC. The whole variable domain, filled in from reference TRBV7-9 and TRBJ2-7, reads DTGVSQNPRHKITKRGQNVTFRCDPISEHNRLYWYRQTLGQGPEFLTYFQNEAQLEKSRLLSDRFSAERPKGSFSTLEIQRTEQGDSAMYLCASSQTGGQDYEQYFGPGTRLTVT.

This clonotype was detected a few times. V gene TRBV5-1 combines with J gene TRBJ2-1; TRBD1 matches 8 bases. The CDR3 has 16 residues. Germline V lookup: CDR1 SGHRS, CDR2 YFSETQ. V was pared by 4 bases and J by 6 bases, with 12 bases of the junction left unmatched. CDR3 nucleotides: TGCGCCAGCAGCACACCGGGACAGGACCCCGGCAATGAGCAGTTCTTC. Translated, it gives CASSTPGQDPGNEQFF.

This chain joins TRBV18 and TRBJ1-1; 8 nucleotides match TRBD1. The V and J ends lost 1 base and 5 bases, in that order; junction bases with no gene match: 18. CDR3 length: 19 residues. Germline V gene sequence: CDR1 KGHSH, CDR2 LQKENI. CDR3 sequence (DNA): TGTGCCAGCTCACCACTCCCCTCCGGCCAGGGGGCATCGCGGACTGAAGCTTTCTTT. Translated, it gives CASSPLPSGQGASRTEAFF.

This chain links TRBV29-1 with TRBJ1-6, with no clear D. The CDR3 has 13 residues. Germline CDR1 is SQVTM and CDR2 is ANQGSEA. Trimming took off 7 bases at V and 5 bases at J, with 12 bases between the two ends. CDR3 in DNA: TGCAGCGCCCAGACGGGGAATAATTCACCCCTCCACTTT. Its translation: CSAQTGNNSPLHF.

The chain recombines TRBV29-1 with TRBJ2-5; TRBD2 aligns across 8 bases. The CDR3 extends over 14 amino acids. Germline CDR1 SQVTM, CDR2 ANQGSEA. The V and J ends lost 7 bases and 7 bases, in that order; junction bases with no gene match: 14. The CDR3 DNA is TGCAGCGAAAAAACCGGGACTAGTCGAGCGACCCAGTACTTC. It encodes CSEKTGTSRATQYF. Supplemented by reference TRBV29-1 and TRBJ2-5, the full variable domain reads SAVISQKPSRDICQRGTSLTIQCQVDSQVTMMFWYRQQPGQSLTLIATANQGSEATYESGFVIDKFPISRPNLTFSTLTVSNMSPEDSSIYLCSEKTGTSRATQYFGPGTRLLVL.

This chain joins TRBV18 and TRBJ2-2, with D tentatively TRBD1 (5 bases). The CDR3 is 15 amino acids. V was cut by 4 bases and J by 1 base, with 10 bases left in between. Germline CDR1 KGHSH, CDR2 LQKENI. The CDR3 loop is CASSHPGKNTGELFF. CDR3 sequence (DNA): TGTGCCAGCTCACATCCAGGGAAGAACACCGGGGAGCTGTTTTTT.

This clonotype has a count of ten or more. The genes are TRBV18 and TRBJ1-6; TRBD1 matches at 9 bases. The CDR3 has 14 residues. V gave up 6 bases and J gave up 5 bases; unmatched junction bases: 2. Germline CDR1 reads KGHSH; CDR2 reads LQKENI. The CDR3 DNA sequence: TGTGCCAGCTCCCGGGACAGGGATAATTCACCCCTCCACTTT. It translates to CASSRDRDNSPLHF.

The gene calls are TRBV29-1 and TRBJ2-7, with D possibly matching TRBD2 (5 bases). This CDR3 region has 12 residues. The germline V gene has CDR1 SQVTM and CDR2 ANQGSEA. Trimming removed 5 bases from V and 7 bases from J, with 15 bases in between. The CDR3 DNA follows: TGCAGCGTTTCGCCAACAACGGGGGAGCAGTACTTC. It translates to CSVSPTTGEQYF.

This clonotype was detected only a few times. The chain couples TRBV20-1 to TRBJ2-3; the match to TRBD2 covers 8 bases. There are 15 residues in the CDR3. Germline assignment: CDR1 DFQATT and CDR2 SNEGSKA (reference sequence). Germline trimming cut 4 bases from V and 3 bases from J; bases unmatched to any gene: 9. In DNA form, the CDR3 reads TGCAGTGCTATCCAAGCGGGGGCGAAAACAGATACGCAGTATTTT. This encodes CSAIQAGAKTDTQYF.

The chain employs TRBV7-9 and TRBJ1-5; D remains ambiguous. CDR3 length: 14 amino acids. Trimming pared 2 bases from V and 5 bases from J, leaving 10 bases between. Germline loops: CDR1 SEHNR, CDR2 FQNEAQ (reference sequence). The CDR3 nucleotides are TGTGCCAGCAGCTTAACACAGACGCATCAGCCCCAGCATTTT. The encoded protein is CASSLTQTHQPQHF. Drawing the rest from reference TRBV7-9 and TRBJ1-5, the complete variable domain is DTGVSQNPRHKITKRGQNVTFRCDPISEHNRLYWYRQTLGQGPEFLTYFQNEAQLEKSRLLSDRFSAERPKGSFSTLEIQRTEQGDSAMYLCASSLTQTHQPQHFGDGTRLSIL.

This CDR3 is CSAYQGGNEQFF. CDR3 nucleotides: TGCAGTGCTTACCAGGGGGGCAATGAGCAGTTCTTC. The gene calls are TRBV20-1 and TRBJ2-1, with a weak D call TRBD1 (7 bases). The V end was cut by 5 bases, the J end by 6 bases, with 11 bases between. The CDR3 has 12 residues. Per the germline V gene, CDR1 is DFQATT and CDR2 is SNEGSKA (reference sequence).

This clonotype was counted only a few times. This chain uses TRBV19 with TRBJ2-1; 7 bases are shared with TRBD1. The CDR3 is 13 residues long. Germline CDR1 and CDR2: LNHDA and SQIVND (reference sequence). V trimming: 8 bases; J trimming: 3 bases; junction bases outside the gene matches: 4. The DNA of the CDR3 is TGTGCCAGTTCCCGGGACAGCTACAATGAGCAGTTCTTC. It specifies CASSRDSYNEQFF.